This entry concerns a single TCR beta chain. The data belong to a study of blood T cell repertoires in COVID-19. Overall study context: Sites across the United States, Italy and Spain contributed samples from acute and convalescent COVID-19. The cDNA or gDNA used as material had been derived from T cells, B-cell-depleted T cells, or PBMCs.

Profiled with immunoSEQ multiplex PCR; TCRdb holds only in-frame clones, not every one. This sample has roughly 150,000 clones, with 80% to 90% found just once. The sequenced sample consisted of peripheral blood. The receptor was derived from a woman between 50 and 59 years old in a cohort sampled during active or convalescent COVID-19.

The CDR3 DNA sequence: TGTGCCAGCACTGGACTAGACGCTGGGACCCAGTACTTC. Amino acids: CASTGLDAGTQYF. The chain employs TRBV2 and TRBJ2-5, with TRBD2 matching 7 bases. V shed 7 bases, J shed 7 bases, and the junction held 9 bases outside the gene matches. The CDR3 covers 13 residues. Germline-derived CDR1 and CDR2 are SNHLY and FYNNEI.